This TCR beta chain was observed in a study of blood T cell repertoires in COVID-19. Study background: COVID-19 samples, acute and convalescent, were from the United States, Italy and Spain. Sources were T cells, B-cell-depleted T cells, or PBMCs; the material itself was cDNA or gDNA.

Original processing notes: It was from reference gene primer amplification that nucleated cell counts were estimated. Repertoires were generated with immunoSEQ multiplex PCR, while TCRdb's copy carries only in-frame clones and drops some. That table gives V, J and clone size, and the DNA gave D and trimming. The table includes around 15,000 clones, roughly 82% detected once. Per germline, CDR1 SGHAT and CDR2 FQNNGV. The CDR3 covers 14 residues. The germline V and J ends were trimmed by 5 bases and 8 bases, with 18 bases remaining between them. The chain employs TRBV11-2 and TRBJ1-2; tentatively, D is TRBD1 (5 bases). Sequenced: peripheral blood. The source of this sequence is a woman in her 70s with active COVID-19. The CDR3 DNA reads TGTGCCAGCAGCCAAACCTGGGGGGAGAAAGGCTACACCTTC. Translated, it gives CASSQTWGEKGYTF. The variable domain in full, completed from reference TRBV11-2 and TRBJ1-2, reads EAGVAQSPRYKIIEKRQSVAFWCNPISGHATLYWYQQILGQGPKLLIQFQNNGVVDDSQLPKDRFSAERLKGVDSTLKIQPAKLEDSAVYLCASSQTWGEKGYTFGSGTRLTVV.